This record covers a single TCR beta chain. What it recognizes is unknown. This sample includes further DNA sequences coding for the same CDR3. Germline CDR1 and CDR2: SGHRS and YFSETQ. V gave up 4 bases and J gave up 1 base, with 11 bases separating them. This CDR3 is built from 14 residues. The sample comes from a study of Ad26.COV2.S vaccination and SARS-CoV-2 variants. Notes on the study in general: Total T cell responses, in the TCR breadth and depth analyses, may have been underestimated. Breadth, reportedly substantial, characterized the spike-specific CD8+ and CD4+ T cell responses after vaccination.

The treatment was: roughly 20 received Ad26.COV2.S at low or high dose, single or two shots; about 5 received placebo; per-sample allocation not given. Each sample was drawn 63 days after the first injection (of vaccine or placebo). The shot given was an Ad26 vector that makes Wuhan-strain SARS-CoV-2 spike. Some clones are missing from TCRdb's copy, which holds only in-frame ones; the method was immunoSEQ multiplex PCR. This table has some 290,000 clones, 70% to 90% appearing once. The V gene is TRBV5-1, the J gene TRBJ1-1; a weak D match, TRBD1 (6 bases). The clonotype was recovered from a person between 18 and 60 years old who received the Ad26.COV2.S COVID-19 vaccine or a placebo. The material sequenced was peripheral blood, taken in a trial of Ad26.COV2.S vaccine versus placebo. Here the CDR3 reads CASSLQGANTEAFF. The CDR3 region has the DNA TGCGCCAGCAGCCTACAGGGCGCGAACACTGAAGCTTTCTTT.